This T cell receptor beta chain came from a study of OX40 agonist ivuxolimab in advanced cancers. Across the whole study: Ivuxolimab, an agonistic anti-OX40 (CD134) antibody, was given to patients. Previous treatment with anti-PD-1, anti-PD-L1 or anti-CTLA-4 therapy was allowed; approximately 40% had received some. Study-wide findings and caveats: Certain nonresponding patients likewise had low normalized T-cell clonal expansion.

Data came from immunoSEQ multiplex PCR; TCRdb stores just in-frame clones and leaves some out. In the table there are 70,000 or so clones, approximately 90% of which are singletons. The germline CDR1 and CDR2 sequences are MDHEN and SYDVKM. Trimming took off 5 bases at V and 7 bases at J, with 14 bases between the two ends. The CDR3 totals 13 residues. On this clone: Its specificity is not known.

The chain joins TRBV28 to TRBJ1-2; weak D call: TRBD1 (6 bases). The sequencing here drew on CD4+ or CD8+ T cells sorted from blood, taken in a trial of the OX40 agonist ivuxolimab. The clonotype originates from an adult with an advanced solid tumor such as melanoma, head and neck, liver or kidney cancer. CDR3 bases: TGTGCCAGCAGTGAAACGCGGGGGGCTGGCTACACCTTC. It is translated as CASSETRGAGYTF.